A selection of T cell receptor beta chains follows, all from one sample in a study of Ad26.COV2.S vaccination and SARS-CoV-2 variants. Assay: immunoSEQ multiplex PCR; the TCRdb copy retains only in-frame clones and omits some. The sample shows about 460,000 clones, 89% of them seen only once. Sample: peripheral blood, taken in a trial of Ad26.COV2.S vaccine versus placebo. The origin of the receptors is a person aged 18-65 years who received the Ad26.COV2.S COVID-19 vaccine or a placebo. CDR3s include the opening cysteine and the closing phenylalanine or tryptophan. The D gene is left open where the match is weak. Part of the rows lack a size; the others show once, few, many or a class for expanded clones.

abundance	v_gene	j_gene	d_gene	CDR3aa	CDR3nt
NA	TRBV5-1	TRBJ2-7	NA	CASSPTFYEQYF	TGCGCCAGCAGCCCCACCTTCTACGAGCAGTACTTC
NA	TRBV6-5	TRBJ2-1	NA	CASSRLVYNEQFF	TGTGCCAGCAGTAGACTAGTATACAATGAGCAGTTCTTC
NA	TRBV2	TRBJ1-1	NA	CASLGGTEAFF	TGTGCCAGCCTAGGAGGCACTGAAGCTTTCTTT
NA	TRBV28	TRBJ2-2	TRBD2	CASKLAGVAGELFF	TGTGCCAGCAAACTAGCGGGAGTGGCCGGGGAGCTGTTTTTT
NA	TRBV29-1	TRBJ1-1	NA	CSVDGGNTEAFF	TGCAGCGTTGACGGGGGAAACACTGAAGCTTTCTTT
NA	TRBV19	TRBJ1-5	TRBD1	CASSDRGPYSNQPQHF	TGTGCCAGTAGTGACAGGGGCCCGTATAGCAATCAGCCCCAGCATTTT
NA	TRBV25-1	TRBJ1-6	NA	CASSEFSALPSNSPLHF	TGTGCCAGCAGTGAATTCTCGGCACTCCCTTCCAATTCACCCCTCCACTTT
NA	TRBV7-8	TRBJ1-6	TRBD1	CASSSAWGGQGHSPLHF	TGTGCCAGCAGCTCCGCATGGGGTGGACAGGGGCATTCACCCCTCCACTTT
once	TRBV4-3	TRBJ2-2	TRBD2	CASSQETPSGAGTGELFF	TGCGCCAGCAGCCAAGAAACTCCCAGCGGGGCGGGCACCGGGGAGCTGTTTTTT
few	TRBV6-2/TRBV6-3	TRBJ1-2	NA	CASSQAGLREHGYTF	TGTGCCAGCAGTCAAGCGGGTCTACGTGAGCATGGCTACACCTTC
NA	TRBV10-3	TRBJ2-1	TRBD1	CAISESHRGMVDEQFF	TGTGCCATCAGTGAGTCTCACAGGGGGATGGTCGATGAGCAGTTCTTC
NA	TRBV10-3	TRBJ1-2	NA	CAISSTGGYGYTF	TGTGCCATCAGTTCCACTGGGGGCTATGGCTACACCTTC
NA	TRBV6-6	TRBJ2-2	NA	CASSSTGSRELFF	TGTGCCAGCAGTTCCACAGGGTCCAGGGAGCTGTTTTTT
NA	TRBV6-2/TRBV6-3	TRBJ1-5	NA	CASSSLSTNNQPQHF	TGTGCCAGCAGTTCTCTCTCAACCAACAATCAGCCCCAGCATTTT
NA	TRBV5-4	TRBJ2-7	NA	CASRSDTAYEQYF	TGTGCCAGCAGAAGTGACACCGCCTACGAGCAGTACTTC
once	TRBV5-5	TRBJ2-1	TRBD2	CASSLASVTSGYNEQFF	TGTGCCAGCAGCTTGGCTTCAGTGACTAGCGGTTACAATGAGCAGTTCTTC
NA	TRBV30	TRBJ2-1	TRBD1	CAWSRGQGGNEQFF	TGTGCCTGGAGCCGGGGACAGGGTGGTAATGAGCAGTTCTTC
NA	TRBV6-2/TRBV6-3	TRBJ2-4	TRBD2	CASSHGLAGGTLAKNIQYF	TGTGCCAGCAGTCACGGACTAGCGGGGGGGACCTTAGCCAAAAACATTCAGTACTTC
once	TRBV5-6	TRBJ1-1	NA	CASSLVPGMNTEAFF	TGTGCCAGCAGCTTGGTTCCAGGGATGAACACTGAAGCTTTCTTT
NA	TRBV12-3/TRBV12-4	TRBJ1-1	NA	CASSLNSVPEAFF	TGTGCCAGCAGTTTAAATTCAGTTCCTGAAGCTTTCTTT
NA	TRBV29-1	TRBJ2-3	NA	CSASRERTDTQYF	TGCAGCGCCTCACGGGAGAGGACAGATACGCAGTATTTT
few	TRBV19	TRBJ2-1	TRBD2	CASSITSGAYNEQFF	TGTGCCAGTAGTATCACTAGCGGGGCCTACAATGAGCAGTTCTTC
NA	TRBV7-9	TRBJ2-2	TRBD1	CASSGQGADTGELFF	TGTGCCAGCAGCGGACAGGGGGCGGACACCGGGGAGCTGTTTTTT
NA	TRBV9	TRBJ2-5	TRBD2	CASSPWTSGRETQYF	TGTGCCAGCAGCCCCTGGACTAGCGGGAGAGAGACCCAGTACTTC
NA	TRBV2	TRBJ1-3	NA	CASARINSGNTIYF	TGTGCCAGTGCGAGAATTAACTCTGGAAACACCATATATTTT
NA	TRBV7-9	TRBJ2-3	NA	CASSSYGPSSSSTDTQYF	TGTGCCAGCAGCTCCTACGGGCCTAGCTCTTCTAGCACAGATACGCAGTATTTT
NA	TRBV5-5	TRBJ2-3	TRBD1	CASRFPGTGDTDTQYF	TGTGCCAGCAGGTTCCCCGGGACAGGGGACACAGATACGCAGTATTTT
NA	TRBV4-2	TRBJ1-2	NA	CASSQDARGDVGYTF	TGTGCCAGCAGCCAAGATGCGCGGGGGGACGTTGGCTACACCTTC
NA	TRBV7-8	TRBJ1-1	NA	CASSLEYRVYTEAFF	TGTGCCAGCAGCTTAGAATACAGGGTGTACACTGAAGCTTTCTTT
NA	TRBV6-2/TRBV6-3	TRBJ2-1	TRBD2	CASSYGAGGNEQFF	TGTGCCAGCAGTTACGGCGCGGGGGGTAATGAGCAGTTCTTC
NA	TRBV6-2/TRBV6-3	TRBJ2-1	NA	CASSYYGSRWEQFF	TGTGCCAGCAGTTACTATGGGTCCCGCTGGGAGCAGTTCTTC
NA	TRBV30	TRBJ2-7	NA	CAWSVRGGRDQYF	TGTGCCTGGAGTGTAAGGGGCGGAAGGGATCAGTACTTC
NA	TRBV30	TRBJ2-1	TRBD2	CAWVGLAYNEQFF	TGTGCCTGGGTGGGACTAGCCTACAATGAGCAGTTCTTC
once	TRBV5-5	TRBJ2-5	TRBD2	CASSEKRGGGSETQYF	TGTGCCAGCAGCGAGAAGCGGGGGGGCGGTTCAGAGACCCAGTACTTC
NA	TRBV19	TRBJ1-4	TRBD1	CASSASGTGGKLFF	TGTGCCAGTAGTGCGTCCGGGACAGGGGGAAAACTGTTTTTT
NA	TRBV18	TRBJ2-5	NA	CASSPTQGQETQYF	TGTGCCAGCTCACCAACACAGGGCCAAGAGACCCAGTACTTC
NA	TRBV11-2	TRBJ2-7	NA	CASSLEWGEADSFLNEQYF	TGTGCCAGCAGCTTAGAGTGGGGGGAGGCCGACTCTTTTCTCAACGAGCAGTACTTC
NA	TRBV5-1	TRBJ2-7	NA	CASSLERNYEQYF	TGCGCCAGCAGCTTGGAGCGGAACTACGAGCAGTACTTC
NA	TRBV9	TRBJ1-2	NA	CASSVGLGNRDYGYTF	TGTGCCAGCAGCGTGGGTCTGGGGAACAGGGACTATGGCTACACCTTC
NA	TRBV5-1	TRBJ2-4	NA	CASSLVFGSTDIQYF	TGCGCCAGCAGCTTGGTTTTCGGGAGTACCGACATTCAGTACTTC